This note documents a single TCR beta chain sequence. Clones were sequenced by immunoSEQ multiplex PCR, and TCRdb holds only the in-frame ones, with some missing. The data show some 130,000 clones, with approximately 85% seen just once and roughly 2% held by the top ten. The sample comes from a study of cytotoxic CD8 clonotypes in ibrutinib-treated CLL. The V gene's germline CDR1 is SEHNR and CDR2 FQNEAQ (reference sequence). This CDR3 spans 15 amino acids. The trim removed 5 bases at V and 9 bases at J, leaving 10 bases unmatched. The chain links TRBV7-9 to TRBJ2-1; 10 bases are shared with TRBD1. The sequencing here drew on PBMCs, taken after 24 months of ibrutinib treatment. The sequence came from a human donor with chronic lymphocytic leukemia. This CDR3 reads CASSLDRGGLGEQFF. The CDR3 DNA reads as TGTGCCAGCAGCCTGGACAGGGGGGGTCTCGGTGAGCAGTTCTTC.